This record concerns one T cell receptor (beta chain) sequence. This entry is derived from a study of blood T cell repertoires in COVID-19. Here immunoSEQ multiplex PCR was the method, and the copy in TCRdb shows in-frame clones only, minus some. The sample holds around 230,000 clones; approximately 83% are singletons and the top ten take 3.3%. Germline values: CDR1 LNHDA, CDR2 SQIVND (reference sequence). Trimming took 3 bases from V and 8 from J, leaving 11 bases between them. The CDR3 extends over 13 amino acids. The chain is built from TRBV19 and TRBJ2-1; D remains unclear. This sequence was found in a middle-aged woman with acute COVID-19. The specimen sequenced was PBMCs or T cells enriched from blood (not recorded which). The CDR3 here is CASSISGGYEQFF. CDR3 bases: TGTGCCAGTAGTATTTCGGGTGGGTATGAGCAGTTCTTC.